What follows is one TCR beta chain and its context. As processed by the authors: Reference gene primer amplification yielded estimated nucleated cell counts. Only in-frame clones appear in the TCRdb table, and some are missing; sequencing was by immunoSEQ multiplex PCR. For V, J and clone size, that table is used; D and trimming come from the DNA. The profile shows just over 70,000 clones, about 90% of them singletons. Germline values: CDR1 LNHDA, CDR2 SQIVND (reference sequence). The CDR3 sequence is 15 residues long. Losses at the gene ends were 11 bases for V and 5 bases for J; bases not matched to a gene: 10. These data come from a study of blood T cell repertoires in COVID-19. Study-level background: Spain, Italy and the United States supplied samples that represented acute and convalescent COVID-19. T cells, B-cell-depleted T cells, or PBMCs supplied cDNA or gDNA.

This sequence was found in a human donor in a cohort sampled during active COVID-19. The sequenced sample consisted of peripheral blood. V usage is TRBV19 and J usage is TRBJ1-4; the match to TRBD1 covers 11 bases. CDR3 sequence: CASRDRGGPNEKLFF. CDR3 sequence (DNA): TGTGCCTCCCGGGACAGGGGGGGGCCGAATGAAAAACTGTTTTTT.